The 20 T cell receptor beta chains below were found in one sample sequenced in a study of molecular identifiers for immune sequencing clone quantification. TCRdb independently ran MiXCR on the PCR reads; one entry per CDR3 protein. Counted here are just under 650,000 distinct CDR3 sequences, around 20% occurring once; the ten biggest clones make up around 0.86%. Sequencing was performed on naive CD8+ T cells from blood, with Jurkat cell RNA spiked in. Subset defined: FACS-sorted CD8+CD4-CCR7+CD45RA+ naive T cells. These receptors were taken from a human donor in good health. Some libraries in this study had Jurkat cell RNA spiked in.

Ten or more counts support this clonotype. DNA for the CDR3: TGTGCCAGCAGTGGCAGCCGGGACTCCTATAATTCACCCCTCCACTTT. Translated, it gives CASSGSRDSYNSPLHF. V usage is TRBV2 and J usage is TRBJ1-6; no definite D call. The CDR3 length is 16 residues. Germline V CDR1 and CDR2: SNHLY, FYNNEI. Trimming pared 4 bases from V and 0 bases from J, leaving 10 bases between.

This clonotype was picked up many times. Here the CDR3 reads CASSYSASGGELFF. CDR3 DNA: TGTGCCAGCAGTTACTCGGCTAGCGGCGGGGAGCTGTTTTTT. J is TRBJ2-2 and V is TRBV6-2 or TRBV6-3, with 7 bases lining up with TRBD2. Germline lookup yields CDR1 MNHEY and CDR2 SVGEGT. Trimming removed 0 bases from V and 7 bases from J; junction bases left unmatched: 2. The CDR3 is 14 residues long.

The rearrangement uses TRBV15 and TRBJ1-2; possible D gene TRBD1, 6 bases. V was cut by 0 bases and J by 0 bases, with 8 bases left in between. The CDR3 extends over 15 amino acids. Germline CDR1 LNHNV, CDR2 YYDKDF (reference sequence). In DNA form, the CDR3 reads TGTGCCACCAGCAGAGATCGGACAGCTAACTATGGCTACACCTTC. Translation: CATSRDRTANYGYTF.

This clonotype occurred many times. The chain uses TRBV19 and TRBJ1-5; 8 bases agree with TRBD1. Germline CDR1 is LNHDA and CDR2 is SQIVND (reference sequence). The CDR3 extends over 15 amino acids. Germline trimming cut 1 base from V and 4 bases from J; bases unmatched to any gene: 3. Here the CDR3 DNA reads TGTGCCAGTAGTATAGGCCAGGGGGCGAATCAGCCCCAGCATTTT. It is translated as CASSIGQGANQPQHF.

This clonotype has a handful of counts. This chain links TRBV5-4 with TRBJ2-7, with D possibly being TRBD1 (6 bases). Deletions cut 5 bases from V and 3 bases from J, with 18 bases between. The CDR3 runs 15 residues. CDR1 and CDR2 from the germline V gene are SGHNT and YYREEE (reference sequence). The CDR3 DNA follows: TGTGCCAGCAGTTCCCGGGACATCGGGGACTACGAGCAGTACTTC. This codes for CASSSRDIGDYEQYF.

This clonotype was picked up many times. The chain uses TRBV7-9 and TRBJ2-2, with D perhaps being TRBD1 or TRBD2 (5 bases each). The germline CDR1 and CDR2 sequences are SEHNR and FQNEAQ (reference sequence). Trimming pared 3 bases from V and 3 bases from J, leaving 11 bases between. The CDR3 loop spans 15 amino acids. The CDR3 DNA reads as TGTGCCAGCAGCTTCTCGGGGACCGACACCGGGGAGCTGTTTTTT. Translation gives CASSFSGTDTGELFF. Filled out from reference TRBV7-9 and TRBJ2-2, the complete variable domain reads DTGVSQNPRHKITKRGQNVTFRCDPISEHNRLYWYRQTLGQGPEFLTYFQNEAQLEKSRLLSDRFSAERPKGSFSTLEIQRTEQGDSAMYLCASSFSGTDTGELFFGEGSRLTVL.

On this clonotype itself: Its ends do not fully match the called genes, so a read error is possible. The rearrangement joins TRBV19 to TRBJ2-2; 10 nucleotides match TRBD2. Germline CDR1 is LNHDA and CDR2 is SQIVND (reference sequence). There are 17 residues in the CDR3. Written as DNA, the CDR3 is TGTGCCAGTAGTATGGGGCTAGCGGGAGTTTTATCCGGGGAGCCGTTTTTT. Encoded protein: CASSMGLAGVLSGEPFF. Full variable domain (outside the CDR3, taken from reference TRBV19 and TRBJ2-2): DGGITQSPKYLFRKEGQNVTLSCEQNLNHDAMYWYRQDPGQGLRLIYYSQIVNDFQKGDIAEGYSVSREKKESFPLTVTSAQKNPTAFYLCASSMGLAGVLSGEPFFGEGSRLTVL.

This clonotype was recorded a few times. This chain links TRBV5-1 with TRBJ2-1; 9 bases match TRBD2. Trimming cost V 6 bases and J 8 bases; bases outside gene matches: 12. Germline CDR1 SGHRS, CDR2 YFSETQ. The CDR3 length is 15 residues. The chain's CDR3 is CASIAGVSSLDEQFF. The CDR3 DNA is TGCGCCAGCATAGCGGGAGTTAGTAGTTTAGATGAGCAGTTCTTC.

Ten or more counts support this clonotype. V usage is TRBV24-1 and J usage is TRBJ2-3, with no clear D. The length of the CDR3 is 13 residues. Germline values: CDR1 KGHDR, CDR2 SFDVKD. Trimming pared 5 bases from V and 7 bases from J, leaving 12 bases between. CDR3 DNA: TGTGCCACCAGTGGGGCGGCATTCAATACGCAGTATTTT. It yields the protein CATSGAAFNTQYF.

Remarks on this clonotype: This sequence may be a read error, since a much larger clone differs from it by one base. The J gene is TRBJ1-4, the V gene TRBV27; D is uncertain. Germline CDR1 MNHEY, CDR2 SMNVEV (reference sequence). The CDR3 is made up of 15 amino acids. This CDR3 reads CASSLQTPYNEKLVF. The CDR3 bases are TGTGCCAGCAGTTTACAGACACCATATAATGAAAAACTGGTTTTT.

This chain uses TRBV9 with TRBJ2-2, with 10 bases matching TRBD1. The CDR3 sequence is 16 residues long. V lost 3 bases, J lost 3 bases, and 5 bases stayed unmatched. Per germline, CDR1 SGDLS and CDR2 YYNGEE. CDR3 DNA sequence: TGTGCCAGCAGCGCCGGCGGGACAGGGGACACCGGGGAGCTGTTTTTT. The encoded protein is CASSAGGTGDTGELFF.

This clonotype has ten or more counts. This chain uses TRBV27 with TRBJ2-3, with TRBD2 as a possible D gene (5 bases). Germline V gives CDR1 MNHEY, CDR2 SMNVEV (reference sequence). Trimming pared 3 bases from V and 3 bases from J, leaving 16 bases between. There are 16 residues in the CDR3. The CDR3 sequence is CASSLAGYGVTDTQYF. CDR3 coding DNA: TGTGCCAGCAGTTTGGCCGGGTACGGGGTTACAGATACGCAGTATTTT.

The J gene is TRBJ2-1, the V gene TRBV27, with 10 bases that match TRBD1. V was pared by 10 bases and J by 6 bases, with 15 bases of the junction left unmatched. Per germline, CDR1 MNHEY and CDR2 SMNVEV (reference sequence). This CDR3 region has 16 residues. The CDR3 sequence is CATNPETGGAANEQFF. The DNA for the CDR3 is TGTGCCACCAACCCCGAGACAGGGGGCGCAGCCAATGAGCAGTTCTTC.

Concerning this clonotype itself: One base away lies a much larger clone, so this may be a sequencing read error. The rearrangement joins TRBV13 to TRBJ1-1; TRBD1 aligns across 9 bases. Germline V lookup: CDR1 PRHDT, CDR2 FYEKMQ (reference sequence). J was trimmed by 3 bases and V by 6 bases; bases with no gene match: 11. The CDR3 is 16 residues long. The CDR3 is CASSLSDRGGDTEAFF. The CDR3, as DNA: TGTGCCAGCAGTTTGTCCGACAGGGGGGGGGACACTGAAGCTTTCTTT.

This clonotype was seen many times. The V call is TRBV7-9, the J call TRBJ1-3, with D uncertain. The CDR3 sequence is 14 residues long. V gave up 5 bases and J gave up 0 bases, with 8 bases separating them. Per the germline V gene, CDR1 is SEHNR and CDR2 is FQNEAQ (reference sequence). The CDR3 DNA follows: TGTGCCAGCAGCCCAGCCAGCTCTGGAAACACCATATATTTT. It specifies CASSPASSGNTIYF.

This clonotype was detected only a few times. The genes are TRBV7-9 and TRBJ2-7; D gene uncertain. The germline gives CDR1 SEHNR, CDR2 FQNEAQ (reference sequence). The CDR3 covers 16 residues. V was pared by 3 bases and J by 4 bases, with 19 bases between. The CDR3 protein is CASSFHFGQQAYEQYF. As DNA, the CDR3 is TGTGCCAGCAGCTTTCATTTCGGGCAGCAAGCATACGAGCAGTACTTC.

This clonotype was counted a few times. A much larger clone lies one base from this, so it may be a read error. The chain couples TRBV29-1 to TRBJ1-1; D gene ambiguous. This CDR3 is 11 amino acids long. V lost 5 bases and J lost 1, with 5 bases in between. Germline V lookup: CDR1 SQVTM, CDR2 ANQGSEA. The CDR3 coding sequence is TGCAGCGTTACAGAGAACACTGAAGCTTTCTTT. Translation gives CSVTENTEAFF.

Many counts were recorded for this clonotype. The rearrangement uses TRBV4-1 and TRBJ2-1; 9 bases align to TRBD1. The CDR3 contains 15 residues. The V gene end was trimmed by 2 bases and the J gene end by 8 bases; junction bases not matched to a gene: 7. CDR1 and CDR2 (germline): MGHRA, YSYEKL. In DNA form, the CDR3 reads TGCGCCAGCAGCCAAAGGACAGGGGCGTACGATGAGCAGTTCTTC. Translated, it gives CASSQRTGAYDEQFF.

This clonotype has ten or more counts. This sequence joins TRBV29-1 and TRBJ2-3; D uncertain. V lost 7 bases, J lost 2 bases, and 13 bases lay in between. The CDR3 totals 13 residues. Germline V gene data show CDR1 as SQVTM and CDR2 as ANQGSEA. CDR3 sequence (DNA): TGCAGCGCCCTACCAGGAGACACAGATACGCAGTATTTT. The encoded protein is CSALPGDTDTQYF.

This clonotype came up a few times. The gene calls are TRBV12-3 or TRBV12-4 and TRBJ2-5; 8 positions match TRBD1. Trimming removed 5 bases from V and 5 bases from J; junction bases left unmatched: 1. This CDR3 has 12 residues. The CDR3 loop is CASSGTGETQYF. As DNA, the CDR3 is TGTGCCAGCAGTGGGACAGGCGAGACCCAGTACTTC.